This T cell receptor beta chain is from a study of blood T cell repertoires in COVID-19 (TCRdb year 2020). Some background on the complete study: The collaborator samples originated in the United States, Italy and Spain and spanned the acute and convalescent phases of COVID-19. Where available, HLA class I and class II types were taken from metadata supplied by the sample provider and were not determined by assay-based typing. The material from the prospective study consisted of cDNA or gDNA derived from T cells, B-cell-depleted T cells, or PBMCs. Sample metadata almost always included a de-identified subject ID, COVID-19 status, age in years and sex. The repertoires were released in a freely available public database intended as a resource for research on the immune response to SARS-CoV-2. Subjects who had been exposed to COVID-19, were actively infected with it, or had recovered from it provided the deeply sampled blood TCRbeta repertoires that made up the dataset. Samples came from the ongoing ImmuneRACE study (first 160 participants) plus 1,254 subjects from 6 global collaborators. Study-wide conclusions, independent of this receptor: Clinical and demographic metadata were provided uncurated, with the amount varying by source and participant.

The junction shows trimming of 0 bases on V and 3 bases on J, plus 10 bases between the germline ends. The CDR3 numbers 15 residues from cysteine through phenylalanine. Just CDR3 DNA is preserved here, 45 bases in frame from base 1. CDR1 and CDR2, per the germline V gene (reference sequence), are WNHNN and SYGVQD. About this clone: Which antigen it targets is not known. No base-level quality is on record; no much larger clone is a single base apart.

The immunoSEQ Assay, a bias-controlled multiplex PCR, was used to amplify TCRbeta CDR3 regions from genomic DNA. As for the original processing: The number of nucleated cells in each sample was estimated by amplification of reference gene primers within the assay. Sequence reads were collapsed and filtered to measure the absolute abundance of every unique TCRbeta CDR3 rearrangement. For each sample, productive Simpson clonality was calculated as the square root of Simpson's diversity index across productive rearrangements. TCRdb holds this immuneACCESS table with in-frame rearrangements only. Some clones are missing; in checked studies, unresolved V genes explain under half, and the rest has no known cause. V, J and clone size were drawn from that table, and D and trimming were deduced from the DNA. The sample records some 250,000 clones, over 80% of which are singletons. Together, the top ten hold 1.9% of the sample.

A second Seattle source provided samples from volunteer blood donors who had recovered from COVID-19. Whole blood was collected in K2EDTA tubes by collaborating institutions according to the institutions' own protocols. For TCRbeta analysis, collaborator samples were shipped as frozen whole blood, as isolated PBMCs, or as DNA extracted from either sample type. What was sequenced was peripheral blood. The origin of this receptor is a man aged 25-45 years who had recovered from COVID-19. The sequence joins TRBV10-1 to TRBJ2-3, and TRBD1 may be the D gene, going by 6 matching bases. The DNA is TGCGCCAGCAGTGAGTCGGGACACCCTACAGATACGCAGTATTTT. Translated, this is CASSESGHPTDTQYF.